This passage covers 32 T cell receptor beta chains from one sample sequenced in a study of T cells in women clearing cervical HPV infection. Produced via immunoSEQ multiplex PCR; TCRdb's table is partial and in-frame only. The sample holds some 37,000 clones. Sequencing was performed on blood buffy coat. The receptors come from a woman aged 18 to 75 with a cervical HPV16 infection that either progressed to CIN3+ or cleared (not recorded which).

As regards this clone: The read gets to within 3 residues of the CDR3 end, and the germline J gene fills in the rest. This rearrangement joins TRBV5-6 to TRBJ1-4; weak D call: TRBD1 (6 bases). The CDR3 length is 14 residues. From germline, CDR1 is SGHDT and CDR2 YYEEEE. Trimming removed 4 bases at V and 4 bases at J, with 11 bases between. The CDR3 region is CASSPDRGNEKLFF. The DNA read from the CDR3 is TGTGCCAGCAGCCCGGACAGAGGTAATGAAAAA.

Turning to this clone: Read data end 3 residues before the CDR3 end; the end is taken from the germline J gene. The rearrangement uses TRBV5-1 and TRBJ1-3; 8 positions match TRBD1. The V segment lost 0 bases and the J segment 4 bases; nucleotides outside the gene matches: 3. Germline loops: CDR1 SGHRS, CDR2 YFSETQ. The CDR3 is 15 amino acids. The CDR3: CASSLEGTGGNTIYF. Incomplete CDR3 DNA: TGCGCCAGCAGCTTGGAGGGGACAGGAGGAAACACC.

Note on this clone: The missing CDR3 end, 3 residues past where the read stops, is filled in from the germline J gene. The gene calls are TRBV4-1 and TRBJ2-7; D uncertain. The CDR3 consists of 16 residues. Trimming left V 0 bases short and J 4 bases short, with 16 bases between. The germline V gene encodes CDR1 MGHRA and CDR2 YSYEKL. CDR3: CASSQDQEQRIYEQYF. The part of the CDR3 DNA that was read is TGCGCCAGCAGCCAAGATCAAGAACAACGAATATACGAG.

Notes on this clone: From the germline J gene comes the end of the CDR3, since the read stops 3 residues before it. The chain links TRBV5-4 to TRBJ1-4; D remains ambiguous. From germline, CDR1 is SGHNT and CDR2 YYREEE (reference sequence). The germline V and J ends were trimmed by 2 bases and 8 bases, with 7 bases remaining between them. The CDR3 is made up of 12 amino acids. The sequenced CDR3 bases are TGTGCCAGCAGCTTAAACAGCGAAAAA. Translating gives CASSLNSEK. The entire CDR3 protein is CASSLNSEKLFF.

Concerning this clone itself: Read coverage stops 3 residues before the CDR3 terminus; the germline J gene supplies the remainder. The rearrangement joins TRBV20-1 to TRBJ1-1, with a tentative D call TRBD1 (5 bases). Trimming took off 5 bases at V and 5 bases at J, with 15 bases between the two ends. The CDR3 is 13 amino acids. Germline V CDR1 and CDR2: DFQATT, SNEGSKA (reference sequence). CDR3 DNA (partial): TGCAGTGCTTCGCCCGACAGAGGGACTGAA. Protein product: CSASPDRGTE. The entire CDR3 protein is CSASPDRGTEAFF.

Worth noting for this clone: The read comes to an end 3 residues before the CDR3 does, leaving the germline J gene to fill in the end. The chain combines TRBV28 with TRBJ2-7; a possible D gene is TRBD1 (6 bases). The V end was cut by 4 bases, the J end by 1 base, with 17 bases between. Germline V lookup: CDR1 MDHEN, CDR2 SYDVKM. The CDR3 covers 16 residues. The CDR3 is CASSSLRQVVSYEQYF. Incomplete CDR3 DNA: TGTGCCAGCAGTTCCCTCCGACAGGTTGTTTCCTACGAG.

A note on this clone: The read terminates 3 residues ahead of where the CDR3 ends, so the germline J gene completes it. J is TRBJ1-2 and V is TRBV11-2; D may be TRBD1 (5 bases). The CDR3 contains 15 residues. Germline CDR1 reads SGHAT; CDR2 reads FQNNGV. With 0 bases removed from V and 4 bases from J, the gap between germline ends came to 12 bases. CDR3 in amino acids: CASSLDGGITYGYTF. The DNA read from the CDR3 is TGTGCCAGCAGCTTAGACGGGGGGATTACCTATGGC. Together with reference TRBV11-2 and TRBJ1-2, the CDR3 gives the full variable domain: EAGVAQSPRYKIIEKRQSVAFWCNPISGHATLYWYQQILGQGPKLLIQFQNNGVVDDSQLPKDRFSAERLKGVDSTLKIQPAKLEDSAVYLCASSLDGGITYGYTFGSGTRLTVV.

As to this clone: Coverage ceases 3 residues before the CDR3 finishes, and the germline J gene fills in the end. This sequence joins TRBV7-8 and TRBJ1-4; the D is unclear. Germline V gene sequence: CDR1 SGHVS, CDR2 FQNEAQ. This CDR3 is 14 amino acids long. The CDR3 here is CASSSTKAGSPLFF. The part of the CDR3 DNA that was read is TGTGCCAGCTCATCTACCAAGGCGGGCTCACCA.

In the case of this clone: The read comes to an end 3 residues before the CDR3 does, leaving the germline J gene to fill in the end. The chain couples TRBV27 to TRBJ2-7; TRBD1 might be the D (5 bases). The CDR3 is 14 amino acids. In germline, CDR1 is MNHEY, CDR2 SMNVEV (reference sequence). Trimming took off 4 bases at V and 0 bases at J, with 10 bases between the two ends. The part of the CDR3 DNA that was read is TGTGCCAGCAGTTCCTGGGGCCTCTCCTACGAG. The encoded protein is CASSSWGLSYE. The entire CDR3 reads CASSSWGLSYEQYF.

As regards this clone: The read halts 3 residues ahead of the CDR3 end, with the missing end drawn from the germline J gene. V is TRBV30 and J is TRBJ1-1; perhaps TRBD1 as D (6 bases). This CDR3 contains 15 residues. In germline, CDR1 is GTSNPN, CDR2 SVGIG (reference sequence). V lost 2 bases to trimming and J lost 4 bases, with 17 bases between them. The CDR3 DNA, read in part, is TGTGCCTGGAGTACTGACCGAGGGGGATCCACTGAA. Translated: CAWSTDRGGSTE. The whole CDR3 is CAWSTDRGGSTEAFF. The full variable domain, with the rest looked up from reference TRBV30 and TRBJ1-1, is SQTIHQWPATLVQPVGSPLSLECTVEGTSNPNLYWYRQAAGRGLQLLFYSVGIGQISSEVPQNLSASRPQDRQFILSSKKLLLSDSGFYLCAWSTDRGGSTEAFFGQGTRLTVV.

Of note for this clone: From the germline J gene comes the end of the CDR3, since the read stops 3 residues before it. The rearrangement links TRBV20-1 to TRBJ1-5; 10 nucleotides line up with TRBD1. This CDR3 spans 17 amino acids. Trimming removed 6 bases from V and 2 bases from J; junction bases left unmatched: 13. Germline values: CDR1 DFQATT, CDR2 SNEGSKA (reference sequence). The sequenced part of the CDR3 DNA is TGCAGTGCCAGACAGGGGGCAGGGTACTATGGCAATCAGCCC. Its protein is CSARQGAGYYGNQP. The complete CDR3 reads CSARQGAGYYGNQPQHF.

The CDR3 spells CSARRGDSSQETQYF. Incomplete CDR3 DNA: TGCAGTGCTAGGAGAGGGGACAGTTCCCAAGAGACC. V is TRBV20-1 and J is TRBJ2-5; 7 nucleotides align to TRBD1. The read ends 3 residues before the CDR3 terminus; that terminus is restored from the germline J gene. This CDR3 has 15 amino acids. Trimming at V came to 3 bases and at J to 1 base, leaving 8 bases not matched to a gene. In germline, CDR1 is DFQATT, CDR2 SNEGSKA (reference sequence).

Regarding this clone: The CDR3 extends 3 residues past the end of the read, so its final part is completed from the germline J gene. The V gene is TRBV7-2, the J gene TRBJ2-2; no reliable D call. CDR1 is SGHTA and CDR2 is FQGNSA in the germline V gene. Trimming stripped 6 bases from V and 1 base from J, with 9 bases between. This CDR3 spans 14 amino acids. The CDR3 loop reads CASRRGVNTGELFF. The CDR3 bases that were read are TGTGCCAGCAGACGCGGAGTGAACACCGGGGAG.

With regard to this clone: The sequence runs out 3 residues before the end of the CDR3; the remainder is reconstructed from the germline J gene. This rearrangement joins TRBV5-1 to TRBJ1-1; D gene uncertain. The CDR3 loop spans 13 amino acids. Trimming took 5 bases from V and 3 from J, leaving 11 bases between them. CDR1 and CDR2 (germline): SGHRS, YFSETQ. CDR3 DNA (partial): TGCGCCAGCAGTTTCTCCCGGGACACTGAA. Translated: CASSFSRDTE. The entire CDR3 is CASSFSRDTEAFF.

With respect to this clone: The read comes to an end 3 residues before the CDR3 does, leaving the germline J gene to fill in the end. V gene TRBV6-2 or TRBV6-3 combines with J gene TRBJ2-1, with TRBD2 identical over 11 bases. With V trimmed by 8 bases and J by 8 bases, 5 bases remained unmatched. Germline V CDR1 and CDR2: MNHEY, SVGEGT. The CDR3 length is 13 residues. The CDR3 bases that were read are TGTGCCAGCGGTAGCGGGGGGGCCGATGAG. Its protein is CASGSGGADE. The CDR3, in full, reads CASGSGGADEQFF.

As to this clone: Read sequence stops 3 residues before the CDR3 end, and the germline J gene provides the missing end. The genes are TRBV5-3 and TRBJ1-5; 9 nucleotides agree with TRBD1. TRBV5-3 is an ORF for which the function is uncertain. The CDR3 is 18 amino acids. The trim removed 2 bases at V and 3 bases at J, leaving 12 bases unmatched. The part of the CDR3 DNA that was read is TGTGCCAGAAGCTTACGGGACAGGGTCTTTCGCATCAATCAGCCC. Its protein is CARSLRDRVFRINQP. The CDR3 as a whole reads CARSLRDRVFRINQPQHF.

About this clone itself: The CDR3 goes on 3 residues after the read ends, and that part is filled in from the germline J gene. This rearrangement joins TRBV19 to TRBJ1-2; no clear D. Per the germline V gene, CDR1 is LNHDA and CDR2 is SQIVND (reference sequence). CDR3 length: 13 amino acids. The CDR3 protein is CASSSGYTEDYTF. CDR3 DNA, as far as it was read: TGTGCCAGTAGTTCGGGGTACACGGAGGAC.

On this clone itself: Coverage ceases 3 residues before the CDR3 finishes, and the germline J gene fills in the end. The chain employs TRBV20-1 and TRBJ2-2; tentative D call: TRBD2 (7 bases). V dropped 5 bases and J dropped 4 bases, with 17 bases sitting between them. This CDR3 contains 15 residues. CDR1 is DFQATT, CDR2 SNEGSKA, per germline (reference sequence). Incomplete CDR3 DNA: TGCAGTGCTCGGGGGGCGAGTGGGTCCACCGGGGAG. Translating gives CSARGASGSTGE. The whole CDR3 reads CSARGASGSTGELFF.

Notes on this clone: The read ends 3 residues early relative to the CDR3; the germline J gene fills the gap. The chain employs TRBV6-2 or TRBV6-3 and TRBJ2-3; weak D call: TRBD2 (7 bases). The CDR3 consists of 15 residues. Germline assignment: CDR1 MNHEY and CDR2 SVGEGT. This CDR3 is CASSLPGGGNQPQYF. The DNA read from the CDR3 is TGTGCCAGCAGCCTACCTGGGGGGGGCAATCAGCCG.

In regard to this clone: The read gets to within 3 residues of the CDR3 end, and the germline J gene fills in the rest. The rearrangement links TRBV2 to TRBJ2-3; 7 positions agree with TRBD1. Germline V gene sequence: CDR1 SNHLY, CDR2 FYNNEI. The CDR3 extends over 14 amino acids. CDR3 DNA, as far as it was read: TGTGCCAGCAGTGTGTCTCCTCCGGGACAGCCG. Its translation: CASSVSPPGQP. The whole CDR3 region reads CASSVSPPGQPQYF.

Turning to this clone: The read terminates 3 residues ahead of where the CDR3 ends, so the germline J gene completes it. V usage is TRBV15 and J usage is TRBJ1-1, with a possible D match to TRBD1 (6 bases). Germline assignment: CDR1 LNHNV and CDR2 YYDKDF (reference sequence). This CDR3 comprises 13 residues. The DNA read from the CDR3 is TGTGCCACCAGCAGAAACTCAGGGGTGGAA. This gives the protein CATSRNSGVE. The complete CDR3 sequence is CATSRNSGVEAFF. The full variable domain, completed using reference TRBV15 and TRBJ1-1, is DAMVIQNPRYQVTQFGKPVTLSCSQTLNHNVMYWYQQKSSQAPKLLFHYYDKDFNNEADTPDNFQSRRPNTSFCFLDIRSPGLGDTAMYLCATSRNSGVEAFFGQGTRLTVV.

Regarding this clone: From the germline J gene comes the end of the CDR3, since the read stops 3 residues before it. J is TRBJ2-3 and V is TRBV11-2; 9 bases map to TRBD1. The germline gives CDR1 SGHAT, CDR2 FQNNGV. The V and J ends lost 8 bases and 3 bases, in that order; junction bases with no gene match: 3. CDR3 length: 13 residues. This chain's CDR3 is CASGQGNTDTQYF. The part of the CDR3 DNA that was read is TGTGCCAGCGGACAGGGGAATACAGATACG.

As regards this clone: The CDR3 extends 3 residues past the end of the read, so its final part is completed from the germline J gene. The chain carries TRBV5-1 and TRBJ2-3; no clear D gene. CDR3 length: 14 residues. The germline V and J ends were trimmed by 0 bases and 0 bases, with 5 bases remaining between them. Germline V gene sequence: CDR1 SGHRS, CDR2 YFSETQ. The CDR3 sequence is CASSLGPSTDTQYF. The covered CDR3 bases are TGCGCCAGCAGCTTGGGTCCGAGCACAGATACG.

Points on this clone: The read stops 3 residues short of the end of the CDR3; the missing end is completed from the germline J gene. The chain has TRBV11-3 and TRBJ2-5, with D tentatively TRBD1 (6 bases). Germline CDR1 and CDR2: SGHNT and YENEEA. The V end was cut by 2 bases, the J end by 5 bases, with 15 bases between. CDR3 length equals 15 residues. The CDR3 reads CASSLYGGAMETQYF. The CDR3 DNA, read in part, is TGTGCCAGCAGCTTATATGGGGGCGCGATGGAGACC.

Details on this clone: The CDR3 end is not reached by the read, which stops 3 residues before it; the germline J gene fills it in. The chain joins TRBV14 to TRBJ2-3, with D unresolved. CDR3 length: 12 amino acids. V lost 4 bases and J 7 bases, leaving 9 bases between the germline ends. Germline lookup yields CDR1 SGHDN and CDR2 FVKESK. The CDR3 reads CASSLDGYTQYF. The DNA read from the CDR3 is TGTGCCAGCAGCCTCGACGGGTATACG.

Incomplete CDR3 DNA: TGTGCCAGCAGCTTAGCATACAGGGGTGGTTCACCC. Translating gives CASSLAYRGGSP. The CDR3 reads in full as CASSLAYRGGSPLHF. The chain uses TRBV7-6 and TRBJ1-6; 7 bases map to TRBD1. The read stops 3 residues short of the end of the CDR3; the missing end is completed from the germline J gene. Germline V gene data show CDR1 as SGHVS and CDR2 as FNYEAQ. Trimming cost V 0 bases and J 9 bases; bases outside gene matches: 5. The CDR3 runs to 15 residues.

Concerning this clone itself: The missing CDR3 end, 3 residues past where the read stops, is filled in from the germline J gene. The V and J genes are TRBV6-1 and TRBJ1-4, with a possible D match to TRBD1 (6 bases). The germline V gene has CDR1 MNHNS and CDR2 SASEGT. This CDR3 spans 19 amino acids. Here the CDR3 reads CASSEAVGRGASGANVLFF. Incomplete CDR3 DNA: TGTGCCAGCAGTGAAGCGGTAGGCAGGGGAGCGTCTGGGGCCAACGTA.

As to this clone: The missing CDR3 end, 3 residues past where the read stops, is filled in from the germline J gene. The chain uses TRBV7-8 and TRBJ2-7; a possible D gene is TRBD2 (5 bases). The CDR3 contains 15 residues. Germline lookup yields CDR1 SGHVS and CDR2 FQNEAQ. V gave up 1 base and J gave up 2 bases, with 12 bases separating them. Incomplete CDR3 DNA: TGTGCCAGCAGCTTAGATTGGCGGGTGACCTACGAG. Its protein product is CASSLDWRVTYE. The complete CDR3 protein is CASSLDWRVTYEQYF.

Remarks on this clone: The read gets to within 3 residues of the CDR3 end, and the germline J gene fills in the rest. This chain uses TRBV29-1 with TRBJ1-1; 8 bases are a match to TRBD1. The V and J ends lost 7 bases and 3 bases, in that order; junction bases with no gene match: 4. CDR3 size: 12 residues. Germline V gives CDR1 SQVTM, CDR2 ANQGSEA. The sequenced part of the CDR3 DNA is TGCAGCGCAATGGACAGGGACACTGAA. The encoded protein is CSAMDRDTE. The CDR3 reads in full as CSAMDRDTEAFF. Full variable domain (remainder filled in from reference TRBV29-1 and TRBJ1-1): SAVISQKPSRDICQRGTSLTIQCQVDSQVTMMFWYRQQPGQSLTLIATANQGSEATYESGFVIDKFPISRPNLTFSTLTVSNMSPEDSSIYLCSAMDRDTEAFFGQGTRLTVV.

For this clone: The CDR3 end lies 3 residues beyond the end of the read and is filled in from the germline J gene. The chain carries TRBV20-1 and TRBJ1-2, with 9 nucleotides matching TRBD1. This CDR3 has 13 amino acids. Germline CDR1 and CDR2: DFQATT and SNEGSKA (reference sequence). The covered CDR3 bases are TGCAGTGCTTCTCAGGGACAGGGCCCGAGC. This translates into CSASQGQGPS. The full CDR3 protein is CSASQGQGPSYTF.

For this clone: The CDR3 extends 3 residues past the end of the read, so its final part is completed from the germline J gene. The rearrangement links TRBV20-1 to TRBJ2-3; 9 bases are a match to TRBD1. Germline CDR1 and CDR2: DFQATT and SNEGSKA (reference sequence). The CDR3 runs to 17 residues. J was trimmed by 4 bases and V by 0 bases; bases with no gene match: 11. Here the CDR3 reads CSARDLRDRVIPDTQYF. Incomplete CDR3 DNA: TGCAGTGCTAGAGATCTCAGGGACAGGGTGATACCAGATACG.

To note about this clone: The CDR3 extends 3 residues past the end of the read, so its final part is completed from the germline J gene. The chain links TRBV18 to TRBJ2-2; perhaps TRBD1 as D (5 bases). Germline V lookup: CDR1 KGHSH, CDR2 LQKENI. There are 13 residues in the CDR3. The sequenced part of the CDR3 DNA is TGTGCCAGCTCACCACCGGACACTGAAAAG. The encoded protein is CASSPPDTEK. The CDR3 reads in full as CASSPPDTEKLFF.